The 25 T cell receptor beta chains below come from one sample, sequenced in a study of cytomegalovirus exposure and HLA in healthy donors. Researchers ran the PCR with 60 Vbeta and 13 Jbeta primers. Generated by immunoSEQ multiplex PCR, the TCRdb table keeps only in-frame clones and is missing some. In total, the table holds roughly 120,000 clones. Sequenced material: PBMCs. The origin of the receptors is a man younger than 35 in good health and CMV-seronegative.

The rearrangement joins TRBV5-1 to TRBJ1-2; D is possibly TRBD1 (5 bases). Trimming removed 3 bases at V and 4 bases at J, with 19 bases between. The CDR3 contains 16 residues. Germline V lookup: CDR1 SGHRS, CDR2 YFSETQ. The CDR3 protein is CASSSRGTGVPYGYTF. CDR3 DNA sequence: TGCGCCAGCAGCTCCCGAGGGACTGGCGTTCCCTATGGCTACACCTTC.

In DNA form, the CDR3 reads TGTGCCAGCAGCCAACGACGGGGTCCCACAGATACGCAGTATTTT. It codes for CASSQRRGPTDTQYF. V gene TRBV14 combines with J gene TRBJ2-3; D is possibly TRBD2 (5 bases). V was clipped by 2 bases and J by 2 bases, with 11 bases between them. This CDR3 is 15 amino acids long. The germline V gene has CDR1 SGHDN and CDR2 FVKESK.

The rearrangement joins TRBV25-1 to TRBJ1-6; TRBD1 is a possible D gene (5 bases). CDR1 is MGHDK, CDR2 SYGVNS, per germline. Trimming removed 0 bases from V and 7 bases from J, with 10 bases in between. The CDR3 is made up of 15 amino acids. CDR3 nucleotides: TGTGCCAGCAGTGAATATGGAAGGGGCAATTCACCCCTCCACTTT. Amino acids: CASSEYGRGNSPLHF.

The genes are TRBV28 and TRBJ1-1, with TRBD1 matching over 7 bases. Trimming took 4 bases from V and 1 from J; bases not matched to a gene: 9. Germline CDR1 and CDR2: MDHEN and SYDVKM. The CDR3 has 16 amino acids. Written as DNA, the CDR3 is TGTGCCAGCAGTTCAGGGGGGCCGTCATCGAACACTGAAGCTTTCTTT. It yields the protein CASSSGGPSSNTEAFF.

The V gene is TRBV29-1, the J gene TRBJ2-3; D is possibly TRBD2 (5 bases). Trimming took off 5 bases at V and 0 bases at J, with 9 bases between the two ends. This CDR3 has 13 residues. Germline assignment: CDR1 SQVTM and CDR2 ANQGSEA. The CDR3 loop reads CSVSGPSTDTQYF. The CDR3 DNA sequence: TGCAGCGTTAGCGGCCCTAGCACAGATACGCAGTATTTT.

The rearrangement links TRBV27 to TRBJ2-2, with 7 bases lining up with TRBD1. This CDR3 is built from 17 residues. The junction had 12 bases not matched to a gene; V was cut back by 6 bases and J by 2 bases. Per germline, CDR1 MNHEY and CDR2 SMNVEV (reference sequence). The CDR3 nucleotides read TGTGCCAGCAGCAGATTCTCCGGGACAGTTAACACCGGGGAGCTGTTTTTT. It specifies CASSRFSGTVNTGELFF.

The chain recombines TRBV4-2 with TRBJ1-2; a possible D gene is TRBD1 (6 bases). The length of the CDR3 is 15 residues. V dropped 1 base and J dropped 3 bases, with 12 bases sitting between them. Germline V lookup: CDR1 LGHNA, CDR2 YNFKEQ. CDR3 loop: CASSQVSPGDYGYTF. Written as DNA, the CDR3 is TGTGCCAGCAGCCAAGTTTCCCCAGGGGACTATGGCTACACCTTC.

This chain joins TRBV5-6 and TRBJ1-4, with a weak D call TRBD1 (5 bases). This CDR3 region has 15 residues. Trimming shortened V by 4 bases and J by 4 bases, and 14 bases separated the two germline ends. The V gene's germline CDR1 is SGHDT and CDR2 YYEEEE. CDR3 sequence reads: CASSPGVGHNEKLFF. The CDR3 region has the DNA TGTGCCAGCAGCCCCGGTGTAGGACATAATGAAAAACTGTTTTTT.

CDR3 in amino acids: CASSYGGQAYNSPLHF. CDR3 nucleotide sequence: TGTGCCAGCAGTTACGGGGGACAGGCATATAATTCACCCCTCCACTTT. The chain recombines TRBV6-5 with TRBJ1-6; 8 nucleotides match TRBD1. Germline CDR1 MNHEY, CDR2 SVGAGI. The length of the CDR3 is 16 residues. V trimming: 2 bases; J trimming: 4 bases; junction bases outside the gene matches: 4.

The rearrangement links TRBV6-6 to TRBJ1-2, with TRBD1 matching 7 bases. The V and J ends lost 5 bases and 1 base, in that order; junction bases with no gene match: 7. Germline V gene sequence: CDR1 MNHNY, CDR2 SVGAGI (reference sequence). This CDR3 is built from 15 residues. The CDR3 DNA sequence: TGTGCCAGCAGTGCCCCGGGACAGAGTAACTATGGCTACACCTTC. Translated: CASSAPGQSNYGYTF.

The chain is built from TRBV28 and TRBJ2-2, with TRBD2 matching over 9 bases. Germline CDR1 MDHEN, CDR2 SYDVKM. The CDR3 consists of 18 residues. J lost 4 bases, V lost 6 bases, and 15 bases had no gene match. The CDR3 is CASSSELAGVTATGELFF. Written as DNA, the CDR3 is TGTGCCAGCAGCTCAGAATTAGCGGGAGTTACGGCCACCGGGGAGCTGTTTTTT.

The rearrangement uses TRBV7-9 and TRBJ1-1, with a possible D match to TRBD1 (5 bases). Trimming removed 3 bases at V and 2 bases at J, with 13 bases between. Germline CDR1 reads SEHNR; CDR2 reads FQNEAQ (reference sequence). This CDR3 contains 15 residues. CDR3 DNA sequence: TGTGCCAGCAGCTTTCGACAGTTACAAAACACTGAAGCTTTCTTT. Protein sequence: CASSFRQLQNTEAFF.

This rearrangement joins TRBV27 to TRBJ1-5; D is unclear. The germline CDR1 and CDR2 sequences are MNHEY and SMNVEV (reference sequence). The length of the CDR3 is 13 residues. Trimming removed 8 bases from V and 2 bases from J, with 10 bases in between. CDR3 region: CASSGNRNQPQHF. In DNA form, the CDR3 reads TGTGCCAGCTCTGGCAACCGCAATCAGCCCCAGCATTTT.

The chain uses TRBV29-1 and TRBJ2-7; D is unclear. Germline V gene lookup returns CDR1 SQVTM and CDR2 ANQGSEA. The CDR3 loop spans 15 amino acids. V lost 0 bases and J lost 4, with 16 bases in between. CDR3 DNA sequence: TGCAGCGTTGAAGACAGTTGGGCCTCCCCATACGAGCAGTACTTC. The encoded protein is CSVEDSWASPYEQYF.

The chain combines TRBV4-2 with TRBJ2-7, with 7 nucleotides matching TRBD1. The CDR3 extends over 12 amino acids. The trim removed 4 bases at V and 10 bases at J, leaving 7 bases unmatched. CDR1 LGHNA and CDR2 YNFKEQ come from the germline V gene. This CDR3 is CASSRETGSQYF. CDR3 sequence (DNA): TGTGCCAGCAGCCGAGAGACAGGGTCCCAGTACTTC.

The V and J genes are TRBV5-8 and TRBJ2-3; TRBD2 agrees at 16 bases. The CDR3 has 18 amino acids. J gave up 2 bases and V 9 bases, and 12 bases lay outside the gene matches. Germline assignment: CDR1 SGHTS and CDR2 YDEGEE. Here the CDR3 reads CAIMFGTSGGDFTDTQYF. DNA for the CDR3: TGTGCCATTATGTTCGGGACTAGCGGGGGGGACTTCACAGATACGCAGTATTTT.

The chain couples TRBV19 to TRBJ2-5; 7 bases line up with TRBD1. With 10 bases clipped from V and 4 bases from J, the junction kept 9 bases outside the gene matches. The length of the CDR3 is 13 residues. The germline CDR1 and CDR2 sequences are LNHDA and SQIVND (reference sequence). The chain's CDR3 is CAIGDSSGETQYF. The CDR3 DNA sequence: TGTGCCATCGGGGACAGCTCGGGAGAGACCCAGTACTTC.

V gene TRBV7-8 combines with J gene TRBJ2-1, with D hard to call. This CDR3 region has 11 residues. V shed 5 bases and J shed 7 bases, with 6 bases lying between them. CDR1 SGHVS and CDR2 FQNEAQ come from the germline V gene. The CDR3 nucleotides are TGTGCCAGCAGCCCCCAGAATGAGCAGTTCTTC. Protein product: CASSPQNEQFF. The full variable domain, its missing parts supplied by reference TRBV7-8 and TRBJ2-1, is GAGVSQSPRYKVAKRGQDVALRCDPISGHVSLFWYQQALGQGPEFLTYFQNEAQLDKSGLPSDRFFAERPEGSVSTLKIQRTQQEDSAVYLCASSPQNEQFFGPGTRLTVL.

CDR3 bases: TGTGCCAGCAGCCCCGGGATGTTCATGAACACTGAAGCTTTCTTT. This gives the protein CASSPGMFMNTEAFF. The chain carries TRBV9 and TRBJ1-1; D is ambiguous. The V gene's germline CDR1 is SGDLS and CDR2 YYNGEE. V was shortened by 4 bases and J by 0 bases, with 13 bases between the two germline ends. CDR3 length equals 15 residues.

The chain links TRBV28 to TRBJ1-2; 9 bases line up with TRBD1. V lost 2 bases to trimming and J lost 7 bases; unmatched junction nucleotides: 5. Germline-derived CDR1 and CDR2 are MDHEN and SYDVKM. The CDR3 runs to 14 residues. CDR3 residues: CASSLIGQGSGYTF. CDR3 coding DNA: TGTGCCAGCAGTTTAATAGGACAGGGGAGTGGCTACACCTTC.

The V gene is TRBV6-5, the J gene TRBJ2-6; D call uncertain. The germline V gene encodes CDR1 MNHEY and CDR2 SVGAGI. V was cut by 0 bases and J by 0 bases, with 6 bases left in between. The length of the CDR3 is 16 residues. Here the CDR3 DNA reads TGTGCCAGCAGTTACTCGACGGGCTCTGGGGCCAACGTCCTGACTTTC. It codes for CASSYSTGSGANVLTF.

The V gene is TRBV5-6, the J gene TRBJ2-3; a weak D match, TRBD2 (5 bases). Germline V CDR1 and CDR2: SGHDT, YYEEEE. V gave up 1 base and J gave up 2 bases, with 11 bases separating them. The CDR3 is 15 residues long. The CDR3 coding sequence is TGTGCCAGCAGCTTGCGAGCGGATAACACAGATACGCAGTATTTT. Translating it yields CASSLRADNTDTQYF. The whole variable domain, filled in from reference TRBV5-6 and TRBJ2-3, reads DAGVTQSPTHLIKTRGQQVTLRCSPKSGHDTVSWYQQALGQGPQFIFQYYEEEERQRGNFPDRFSGHQFPNYSSELNVNALLLGDSALYLCASSLRADNTDTQYFGPGTRLTVL.

This rearrangement joins TRBV30 to TRBJ2-2; D possibly corresponds to TRBD2 (5 bases). The V end lost 3 bases, the J end lost 4 bases, and 24 bases lay between the germline ends. This CDR3 is built from 18 residues. Germline V gene lookup returns CDR1 GTSNPN and CDR2 SVGIG (reference sequence). Here the CDR3 reads CAWSRNLWETARTGELFF. The CDR3 DNA sequence: TGTGCCTGGAGCCGAAACCTATGGGAGACCGCCCGCACCGGGGAGCTGTTTTTT. The full variable domain, its missing parts supplied by reference TRBV30 and TRBJ2-2, is SQTIHQWPATLVQPVGSPLSLECTVEGTSNPNLYWYRQAAGRGLQLLFYSVGIGQISSEVPQNLSASRPQDRQFILSSKKLLLSDSGFYLCAWSRNLWETARTGELFFGEGSRLTVL.

V usage is TRBV10-3 and J usage is TRBJ2-7, with 9 bases fitting TRBD2. The V segment lost 6 bases and the J segment 3 bases; nucleotides outside the gene matches: 9. Per germline, CDR1 ENHRY and CDR2 SYGVKD. The CDR3 runs 15 residues. The CDR3 spells CAIRDSGGKLYEQYF. CDR3 in DNA: TGTGCCATCAGGGATAGCGGGGGAAAGCTCTACGAGCAGTACTTC.

The chain is built from TRBV7-9 and TRBJ2-3; TRBD1 aligns across 7 bases. V shed 4 bases and J 1 base; nucleotides not matched to a gene: 8. From germline, CDR1 is SEHNR and CDR2 FQNEAQ (reference sequence). The CDR3 extends over 16 amino acids. The CDR3 loop is CASSSGQRWGTDTQYF. CDR3 bases: TGTGCCAGCAGCTCGGGACAGAGATGGGGCACAGATACGCAGTATTTT.